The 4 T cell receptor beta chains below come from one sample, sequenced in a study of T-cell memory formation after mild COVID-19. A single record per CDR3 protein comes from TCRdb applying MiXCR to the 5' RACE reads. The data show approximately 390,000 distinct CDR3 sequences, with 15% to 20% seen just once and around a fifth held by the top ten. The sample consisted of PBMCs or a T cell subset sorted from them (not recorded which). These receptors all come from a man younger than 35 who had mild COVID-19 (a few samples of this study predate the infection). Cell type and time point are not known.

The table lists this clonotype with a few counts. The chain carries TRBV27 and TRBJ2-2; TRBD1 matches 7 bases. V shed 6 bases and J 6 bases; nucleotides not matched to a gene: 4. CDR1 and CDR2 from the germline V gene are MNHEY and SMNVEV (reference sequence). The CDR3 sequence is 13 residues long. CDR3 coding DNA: TGTGCCAGCAGGACAGGGTACTCCGGGGAGCTGTTTTTT. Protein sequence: CASRTGYSGELFF.

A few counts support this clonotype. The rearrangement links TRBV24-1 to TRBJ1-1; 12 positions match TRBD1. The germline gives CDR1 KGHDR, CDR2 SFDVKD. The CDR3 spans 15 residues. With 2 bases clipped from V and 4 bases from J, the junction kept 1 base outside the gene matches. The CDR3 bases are TGTGCCACCAGTGATTCGGGACAGGGGGCCACTGAAGCTTTCTTT. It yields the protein CATSDSGQGATEAFF.

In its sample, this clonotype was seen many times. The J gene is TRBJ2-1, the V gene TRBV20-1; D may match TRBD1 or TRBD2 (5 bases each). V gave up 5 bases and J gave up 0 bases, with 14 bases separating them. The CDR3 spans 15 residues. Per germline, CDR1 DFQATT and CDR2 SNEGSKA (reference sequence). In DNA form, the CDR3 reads TGCAGTGCTTATCCTCCGGGACGCTCCTACAATGAGCAGTTCTTC. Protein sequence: CSAYPPGRSYNEQFF.

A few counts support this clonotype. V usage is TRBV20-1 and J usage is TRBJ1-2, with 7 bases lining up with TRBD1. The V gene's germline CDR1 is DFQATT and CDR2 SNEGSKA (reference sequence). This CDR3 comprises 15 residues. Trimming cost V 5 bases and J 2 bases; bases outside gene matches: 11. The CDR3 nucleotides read TGCAGTGCTCAATCGGGACAGCCCTTAAACTATGGCTACACCTTC. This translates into CSAQSGQPLNYGYTF.